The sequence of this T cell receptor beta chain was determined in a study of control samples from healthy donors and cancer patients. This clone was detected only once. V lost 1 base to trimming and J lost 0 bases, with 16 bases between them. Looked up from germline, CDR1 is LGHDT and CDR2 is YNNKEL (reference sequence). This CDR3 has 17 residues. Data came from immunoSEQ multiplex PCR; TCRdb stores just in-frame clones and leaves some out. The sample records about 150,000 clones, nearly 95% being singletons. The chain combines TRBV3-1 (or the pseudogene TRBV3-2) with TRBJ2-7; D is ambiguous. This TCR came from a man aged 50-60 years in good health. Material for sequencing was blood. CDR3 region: CASSQGNFRTVSYEQYF. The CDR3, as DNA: TGTGCCAGCAGCCAAGGAAATTTCCGGACGGTCTCCTACGAGCAGTACTTC.